This TCR beta chain was observed in a study of blood T cell repertoires in COVID-19. About the study: From the United States, Italy and Spain came samples of acute and convalescent COVID-19. PBMCs, B-cell-depleted T cells, or T cells provided the cDNA or gDNA that made up the material.

Source study methods: Estimation of nucleated cell counts was performed using reference gene primer amplification. TCRdb's copy holds only in-frame clones and misses some; the assay was immunoSEQ multiplex PCR. That table furnishes V, J and clone size, whereas the DNA furnished D and trimming. The sample contains 250,000 to 300,000 clones, over 65% of which appear only once. This CDR3 region has 13 residues. Per germline, CDR1 KGHSH and CDR2 LQKENI. Trimming removed 2 bases from V and 4 bases from J, with 6 bases in between. A few counts support this clone. The source is a woman aged 80 or older with acute or convalescent COVID-19. The chain employs TRBV18 and TRBJ1-5; D gene uncertain. The sample comprised peripheral blood. The CDR3 DNA sequence: TGTGCCAGCTCACCAAGCCAAAATCAGCCCCAGCATTTT. Protein: CASSPSQNQPQHF.